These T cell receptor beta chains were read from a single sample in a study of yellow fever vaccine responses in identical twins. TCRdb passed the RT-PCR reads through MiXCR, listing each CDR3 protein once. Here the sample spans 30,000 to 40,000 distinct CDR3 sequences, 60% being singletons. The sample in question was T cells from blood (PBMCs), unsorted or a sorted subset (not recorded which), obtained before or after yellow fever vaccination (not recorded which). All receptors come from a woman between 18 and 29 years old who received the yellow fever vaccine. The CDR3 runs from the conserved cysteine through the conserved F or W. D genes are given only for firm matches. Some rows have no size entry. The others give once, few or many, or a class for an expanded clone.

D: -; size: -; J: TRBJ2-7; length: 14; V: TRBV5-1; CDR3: CASSSGEGSYEQYF; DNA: TGCGCCAGCAGCTCAGGGGAAGGCTCCTACGAGCAGTACTTC
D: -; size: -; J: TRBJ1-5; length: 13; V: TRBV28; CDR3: CASRQGINQPQHF; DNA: TGTGCCAGCCGGCAGGGAATCAATCAGCCCCAGCATTTT
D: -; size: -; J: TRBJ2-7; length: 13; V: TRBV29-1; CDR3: CSGEDSLTYEQYF; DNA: TGCAGCGGTGAGGACAGCCTAACCTACGAGCAGTACTTC
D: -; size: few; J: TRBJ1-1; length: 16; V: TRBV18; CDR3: CASSETMSEENTEAFF; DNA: TGTGCCAGCTCGGAAACCATGAGTGAGGAGAACACTGAAGCTTTCTTT
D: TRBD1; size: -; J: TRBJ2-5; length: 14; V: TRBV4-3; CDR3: CASSRIQGAETQYF; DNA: TGCGCCAGCAGCCGAATACAGGGGGCGGAGACCCAGTACTTC
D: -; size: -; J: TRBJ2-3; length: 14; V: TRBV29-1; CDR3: CSSTEGRNTDTQYF; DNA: TGCAGCTCAACTGAGGGGAGGAACACAGATACGCAGTATTTT
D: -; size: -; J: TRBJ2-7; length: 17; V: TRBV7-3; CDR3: CASSPNLGSGFSYEQYF; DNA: TGTGCCAGCAGCCCCAACTTGGGGTCCGGTTTCTCCTACGAGCAGTACTTC
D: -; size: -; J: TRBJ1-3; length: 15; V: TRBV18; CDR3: CASSQPGTRGNTIYF; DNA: TGTGCCAGCTCACAACCCGGGACTCGAGGAAACACCATATATTTT
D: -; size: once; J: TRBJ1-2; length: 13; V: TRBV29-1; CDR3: CSVAGRQGLGYTF; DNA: TGCAGCGTTGCAGGGAGGCAGGGGCTTGGCTACACCTTC
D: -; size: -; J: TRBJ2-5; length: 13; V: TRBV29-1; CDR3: CSVVPQLQETQYF; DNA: TGCAGCGTTGTCCCCCAACTACAAGAGACCCAGTACTTC
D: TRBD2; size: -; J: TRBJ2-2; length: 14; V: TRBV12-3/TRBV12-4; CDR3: CASSTSEVTGELFF; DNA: TGTGCCAGCAGTACTAGCGAAGTAACCGGGGAGCTGTTTTTT
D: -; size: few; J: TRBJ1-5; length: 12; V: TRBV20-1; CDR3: CSAGTGGGPQHF; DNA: TGCAGTGCTGGGACGGGTGGGGGGCCCCAGCATTTT
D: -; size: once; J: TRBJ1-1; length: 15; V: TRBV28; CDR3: CASSLIGVRGTEAFF; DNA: TGTGCCAGCAGTTTAATTGGGGTTCGGGGGACTGAAGCTTTCTTT
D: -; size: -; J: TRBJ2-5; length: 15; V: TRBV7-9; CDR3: CASSLDLTAQETQYF; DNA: TGTGCCAGCAGCTTGGATTTGACAGCCCAAGAGACCCAGTACTTC
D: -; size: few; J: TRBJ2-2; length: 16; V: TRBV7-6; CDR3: CASSLPQGATGELFFF; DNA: -
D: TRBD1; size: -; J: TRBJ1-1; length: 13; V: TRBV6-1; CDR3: CASNRGISTEAFF; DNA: TGTGCCAGCAACAGGGGAATTAGTACTGAAGCTTTCTTT
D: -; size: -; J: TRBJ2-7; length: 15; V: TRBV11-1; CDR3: CASSSPGLSSYEQYF; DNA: TGTGCCAGCAGCAGCCCCGGACTGAGCTCCTACGAGCAGTACTTC
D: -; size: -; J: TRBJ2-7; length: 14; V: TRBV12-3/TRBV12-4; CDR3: CASRDLLVSYEQYF; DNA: TGTGCCAGCAGAGACTTGCTAGTAAGCTACGAGCAGTACTTC
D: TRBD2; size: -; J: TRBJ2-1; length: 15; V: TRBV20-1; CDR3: CSASEAGPVGNEQFF; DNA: TGCAGTGCTAGTGAAGCGGGACCGGTGGGGAATGAGCAGTTCTTC
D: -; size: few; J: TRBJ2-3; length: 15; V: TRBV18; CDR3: CASSTSTLSTDTQYF; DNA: TGTGCCAGCTCCACGTCCACGTTAAGCACAGATACGCAGTATTTT
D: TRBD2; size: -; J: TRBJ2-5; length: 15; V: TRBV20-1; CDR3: CSARGLAWGSETQYF; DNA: TGCAGTGCTAGGGGACTAGCCTGGGGTTCGGAGACCCAGTACTTC
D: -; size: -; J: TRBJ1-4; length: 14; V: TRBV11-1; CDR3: CASSLWGVTEKLFF; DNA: TGTGCCAGCAGCTTATGGGGTGTGACTGAAAAACTGTTTTTT
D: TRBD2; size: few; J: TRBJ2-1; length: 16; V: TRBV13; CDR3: CASSTGLAGTNNEQFF; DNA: TGTGCCAGCAGCACCGGACTAGCGGGCACTAACAATGAGCAGTTCTTC
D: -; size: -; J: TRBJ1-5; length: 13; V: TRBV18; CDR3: CASSPNSNQPQHF; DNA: TGTGCCAGCTCACCGAATAGCAATCAGCCCCAGCATTTT
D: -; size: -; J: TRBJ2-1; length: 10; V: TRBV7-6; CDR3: CASRRGEQFF; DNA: TGTGCCAGCAGAAGGGGAGAGCAGTTCTTC
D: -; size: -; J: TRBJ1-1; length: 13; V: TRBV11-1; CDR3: CASSSIGGTEAFF; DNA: TGTGCCAGCAGCTCTATTGGGGGGACTGAAGCTTTCTTT
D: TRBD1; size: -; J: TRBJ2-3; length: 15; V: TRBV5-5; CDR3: CASRFRDRETDTQYF; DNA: TGTGCCAGCAGATTCCGGGACAGGGAAACAGATACGCAGTATTTT
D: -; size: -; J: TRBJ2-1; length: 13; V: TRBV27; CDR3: CASSKTAYNEQFF; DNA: TGTGCCAGCAGTAAGACAGCCTACAATGAGCAGTTCTTC
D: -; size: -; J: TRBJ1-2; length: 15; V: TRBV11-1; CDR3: CASSPPAGTPYGYTF; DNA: TGTGCCAGCAGCCCACCCGCCGGGACCCCATATGGCTACACCTTC
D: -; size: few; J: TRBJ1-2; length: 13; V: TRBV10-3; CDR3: CAISDGASHGYTF; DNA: TGTGCCATCAGTGACGGGGCCAGCCATGGCTACACCTTC
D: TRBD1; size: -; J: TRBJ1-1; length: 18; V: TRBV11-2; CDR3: CASSLIPGGTGWATEAFF; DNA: TGTGCCAGCAGCCTCATCCCCGGAGGGACAGGGTGGGCCACTGAAGCTTTCTTT
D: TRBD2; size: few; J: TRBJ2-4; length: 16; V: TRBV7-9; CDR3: CASSLTGTSDKNIQYF; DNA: TGTGCCAGCAGCTTAACCGGGACTAGTGACAAAAACATTCAGTACTTC
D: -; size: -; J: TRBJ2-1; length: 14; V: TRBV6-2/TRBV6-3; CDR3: CASSYRGGGNEQFF; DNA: TGTGCCAGCAGTTACAGGGGAGGGGGAAATGAGCAGTTCTTC
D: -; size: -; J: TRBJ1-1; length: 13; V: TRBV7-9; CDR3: CASSENWNTEAFF; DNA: TGTGCCAGCAGCGAAAACTGGAACACTGAAGCTTTCTTT
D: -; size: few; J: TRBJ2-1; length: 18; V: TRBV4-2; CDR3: CASSQEYSGTVGYNEQFF; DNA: TGTGCCAGCAGCCAAGAGTATAGCGGTACGGTAGGATACAATGAGCAGTTCTTC